These 6 T cell receptor beta chains came from one sample sequenced in a study of blood T cell repertoires in COVID-19. Profiling relied on immunoSEQ multiplex PCR, and the TCRdb table lists in-frame clones only, not all of them. This table has 150,000 to 200,000 clones, approximately 79% appearing once. Source material: peripheral blood. The receptor set was obtained from a woman older than 75 with acute or convalescent COVID-19.

This chain uses TRBV19 with TRBJ2-1; D may be TRBD1 (5 bases). Germline V gene sequence: CDR1 LNHDA, CDR2 SQIVND (reference sequence). The CDR3 sequence is 16 residues long. The ends were cut back, 6 bases at V and 0 bases at J, with 15 bases in the middle. The CDR3 protein is CASRRGSQSSYNEQFF. Written as DNA, the CDR3 is TGTGCCAGTAGAAGGGGATCGCAGAGCTCCTACAATGAGCAGTTCTTC.

The chain joins TRBV27 to TRBJ2-1, with 8 positions matching TRBD2. The CDR3 consists of 14 residues. The germline CDR1 and CDR2 sequences are MNHEY and SMNVEV (reference sequence). After removal of 6 bases from V and 8 bases from J, the junction contained 9 bases not matched to a gene. In nucleotides, the CDR3 is TGTGCCAGCAGCGAACGACTAGCGCCAGATGAGCAGTTCTTC. Its protein is CASSERLAPDEQFF.

The V call is TRBV6-2 or TRBV6-3, the J call TRBJ1-1; 12 bases fit TRBD1. CDR3 length: 16 amino acids. Germline loops: CDR1 MNHEY, CDR2 SVGEGT. J was trimmed by 4 bases and V by 4 bases; bases with no gene match: 7. The CDR3 DNA is TGTGCCAGCAGTTCAGGGACAGGGGGCTTCGGCACTGAAGCTTTCTTT. Translated, it gives CASSSGTGGFGTEAFF.

V usage is TRBV19 and J usage is TRBJ2-7, with D tentatively TRBD1 (5 bases). Germline V CDR1 and CDR2: LNHDA, SQIVND (reference sequence). This CDR3 comprises 14 residues. V lost 2 bases and J 4 bases, leaving 12 bases between the germline ends. Here the CDR3 DNA reads TGTGCCAGTAGTATATTCCCAGGGAAATACGAGCAGTACTTC. This codes for CASSIFPGKYEQYF.

The J gene is TRBJ1-3, the V gene TRBV7-2; D may be TRBD1 (5 bases). The V end lost 0 bases, the J end lost 0 bases, and 9 bases lay between the germline ends. This CDR3 spans 16 amino acids. The germline V gene has CDR1 SGHTA and CDR2 FQGNSA. CDR3 region: CASSLAGGFSGNTIYF. The DNA of the CDR3 is TGTGCCAGCAGCTTAGCGGGGGGGTTCTCTGGAAACACCATATATTTT.

This clone showed up just a few times. V and J are TRBV6-5 and TRBJ1-1; D gene ambiguous. Germline CDR1 is MNHEY and CDR2 is SVGAGI. V was clipped by 6 bases and J by 7 bases, with 12 bases between them. The CDR3 loop spans 12 amino acids. The CDR3 DNA reads TGTGCCAGCAGGAGACACTTCGGTGAAGCTTTCTTT. This codes for CASRRHFGEAFF.